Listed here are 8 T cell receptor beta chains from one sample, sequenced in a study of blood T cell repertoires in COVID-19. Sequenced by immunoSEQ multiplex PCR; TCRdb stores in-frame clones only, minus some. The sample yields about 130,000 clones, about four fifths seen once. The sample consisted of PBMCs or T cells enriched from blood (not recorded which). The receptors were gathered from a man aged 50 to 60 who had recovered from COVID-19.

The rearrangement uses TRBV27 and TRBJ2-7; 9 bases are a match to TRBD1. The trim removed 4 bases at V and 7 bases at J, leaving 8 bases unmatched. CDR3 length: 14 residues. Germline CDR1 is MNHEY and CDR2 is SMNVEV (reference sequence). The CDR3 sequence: CASSSWDRVDEQYF. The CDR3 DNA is TGTGCCAGCAGTTCATGGGACAGGGTAGATGAGCAGTACTTC.

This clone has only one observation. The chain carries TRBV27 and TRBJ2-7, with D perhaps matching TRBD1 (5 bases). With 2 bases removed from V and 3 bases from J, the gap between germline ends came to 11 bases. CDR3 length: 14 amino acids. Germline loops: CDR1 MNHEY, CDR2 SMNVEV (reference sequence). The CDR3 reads CASSLQGNDYEQYF. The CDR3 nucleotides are TGTGCCAGCAGTTTACAGGGAAACGACTACGAGCAGTACTTC.

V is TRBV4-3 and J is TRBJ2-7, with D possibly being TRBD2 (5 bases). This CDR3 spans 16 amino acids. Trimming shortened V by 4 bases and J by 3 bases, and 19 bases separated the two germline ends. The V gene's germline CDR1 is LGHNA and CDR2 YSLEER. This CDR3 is CASSRTGSARDYEQYF. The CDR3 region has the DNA TGCGCCAGCAGCCGTACGGGGTCGGCACGAGACTACGAGCAGTACTTC.

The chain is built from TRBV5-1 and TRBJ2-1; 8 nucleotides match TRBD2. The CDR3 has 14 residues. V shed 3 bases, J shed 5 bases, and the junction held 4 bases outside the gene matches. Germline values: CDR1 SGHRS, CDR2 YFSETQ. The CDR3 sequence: CASSSIAGNNEQFF. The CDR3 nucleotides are TGCGCCAGCAGCTCGATAGCGGGGAACAATGAGCAGTTCTTC.

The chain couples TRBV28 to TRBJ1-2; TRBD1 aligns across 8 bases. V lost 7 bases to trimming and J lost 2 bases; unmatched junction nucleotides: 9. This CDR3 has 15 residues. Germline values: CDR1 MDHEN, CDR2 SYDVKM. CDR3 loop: CASTAPGTGNYGYTF. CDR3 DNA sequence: TGTGCCAGCACCGCCCCCGGGACAGGCAACTATGGCTACACCTTC.

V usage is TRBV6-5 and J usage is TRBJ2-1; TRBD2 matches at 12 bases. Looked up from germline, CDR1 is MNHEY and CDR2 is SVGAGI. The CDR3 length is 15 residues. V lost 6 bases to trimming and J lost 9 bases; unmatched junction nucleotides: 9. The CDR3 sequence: CASSPTSGGSGEQFF. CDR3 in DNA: TGTGCCAGCAGCCCGACTAGCGGGGGTTCAGGTGAGCAGTTCTTC.

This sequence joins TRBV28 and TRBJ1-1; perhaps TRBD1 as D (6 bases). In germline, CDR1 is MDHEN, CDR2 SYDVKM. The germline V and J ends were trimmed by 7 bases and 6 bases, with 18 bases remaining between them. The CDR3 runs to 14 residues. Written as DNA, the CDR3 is TGTGCCAGCACCGCTAGTCAGGGGTGGCCTGAAGCTTTCTTT. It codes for CASTASQGWPEAFF.

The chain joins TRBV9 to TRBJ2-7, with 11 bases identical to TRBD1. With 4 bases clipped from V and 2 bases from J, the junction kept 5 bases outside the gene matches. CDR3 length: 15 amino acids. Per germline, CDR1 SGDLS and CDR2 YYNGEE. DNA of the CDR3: TGTGCCAGCAGCCTAGGACAGGGGGCTGCCTACGAGCAGTACTTC. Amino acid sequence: CASSLGQGAAYEQYF.